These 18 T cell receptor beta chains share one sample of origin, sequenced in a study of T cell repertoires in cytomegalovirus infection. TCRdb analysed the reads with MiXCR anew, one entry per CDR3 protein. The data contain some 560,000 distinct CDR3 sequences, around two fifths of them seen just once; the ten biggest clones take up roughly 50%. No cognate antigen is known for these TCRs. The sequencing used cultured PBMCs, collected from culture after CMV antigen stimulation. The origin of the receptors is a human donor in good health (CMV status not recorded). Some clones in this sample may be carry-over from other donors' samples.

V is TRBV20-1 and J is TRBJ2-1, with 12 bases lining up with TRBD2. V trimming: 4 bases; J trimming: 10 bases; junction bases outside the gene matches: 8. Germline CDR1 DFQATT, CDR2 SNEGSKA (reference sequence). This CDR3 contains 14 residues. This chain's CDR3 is CSAMLAGGPREQFF. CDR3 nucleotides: TGCAGTGCTATGCTAGCGGGAGGGCCTAGGGAGCAGTTCTTC.

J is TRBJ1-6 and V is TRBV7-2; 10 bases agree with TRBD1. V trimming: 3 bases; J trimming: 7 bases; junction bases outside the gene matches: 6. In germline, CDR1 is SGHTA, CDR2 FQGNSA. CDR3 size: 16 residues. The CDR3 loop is CASSLTWTGGNSPLHF. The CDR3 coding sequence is TGTGCCAGCAGCTTGACTTGGACAGGGGGAAATTCACCCCTCCACTTT.

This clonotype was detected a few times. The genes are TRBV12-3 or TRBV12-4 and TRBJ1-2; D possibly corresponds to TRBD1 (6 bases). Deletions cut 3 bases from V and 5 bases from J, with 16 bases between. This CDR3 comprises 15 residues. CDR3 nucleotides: TGTGCCAGCAGTTTCCAGGGGTACGATCCTTATGGCTACACCTTC. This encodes CASSFQGYDPYGYTF.

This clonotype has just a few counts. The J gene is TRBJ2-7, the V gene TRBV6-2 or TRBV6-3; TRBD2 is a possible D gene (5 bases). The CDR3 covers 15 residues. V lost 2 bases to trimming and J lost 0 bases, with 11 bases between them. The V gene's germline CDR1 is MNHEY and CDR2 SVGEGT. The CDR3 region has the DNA TGTGCCAGCAGTTACCCGGAGCGGAGCTCCTACGAGCAGTACTTC. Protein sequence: CASSYPERSSYEQYF.

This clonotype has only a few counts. The CDR3 DNA sequence: TGTGCCAGCAGCTTAAGTTCCCTTGAAAAACTGTTTTTT. It yields the protein CASSLSSLEKLFF. V and J are TRBV7-2 and TRBJ1-4; D call uncertain. Germline-derived CDR1 and CDR2 are SGHTA and FQGNSA. The CDR3 contains 13 residues. The germline V and J ends were trimmed by 2 bases and 7 bases, with 8 bases remaining between them. Based on the CDR3 plus reference TRBV7-2 and TRBJ1-4, the full variable domain is GAGVSQSPSNKVTEKGKDVELRCDPISGHTALYWYRQSLGQGLEFLIYFQGNSAPDKSGLPSDRFSAERTGGSVSTLTIQRTQQEDSAVYLCASSLSSLEKLFFGSGTQLSVL.

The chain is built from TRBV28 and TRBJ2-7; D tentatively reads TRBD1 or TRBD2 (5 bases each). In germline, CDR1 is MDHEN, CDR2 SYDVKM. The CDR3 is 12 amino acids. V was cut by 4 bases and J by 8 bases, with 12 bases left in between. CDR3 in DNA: TGTGCCAGCAGTTGGGGGAGAGAGAAGCAGTACTTC. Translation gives CASSWGREKQYF.

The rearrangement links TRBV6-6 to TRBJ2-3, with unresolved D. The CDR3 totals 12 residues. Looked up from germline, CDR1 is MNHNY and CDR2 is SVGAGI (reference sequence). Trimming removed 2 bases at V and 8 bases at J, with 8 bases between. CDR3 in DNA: TGTGCCAGCAGTTACCGTGCGGCTACGCAGTATTTT. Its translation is CASSYRAATQYF.

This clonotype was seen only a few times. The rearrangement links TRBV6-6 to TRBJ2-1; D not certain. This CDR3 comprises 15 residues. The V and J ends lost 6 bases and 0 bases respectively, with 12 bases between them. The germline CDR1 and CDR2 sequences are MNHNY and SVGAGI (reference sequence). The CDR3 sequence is CASRYDSSSYNEQFF. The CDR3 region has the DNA TGTGCCAGCAGATATGACTCAAGCTCCTACAATGAGCAGTTCTTC.

The CDR3, as DNA: TGTGCCAGCAGCTTGGTACTGTTCTACAATGAGCAGTTCTTC. Amino acids: CASSLVLFYNEQFF. V usage is TRBV5-6 and J usage is TRBJ2-1; D is undetermined. Germline V gene lookup returns CDR1 SGHDT and CDR2 YYEEEE. Trimming cost V 0 bases and J 3 bases, with 7 bases left between them. The CDR3 sequence is 14 residues long.

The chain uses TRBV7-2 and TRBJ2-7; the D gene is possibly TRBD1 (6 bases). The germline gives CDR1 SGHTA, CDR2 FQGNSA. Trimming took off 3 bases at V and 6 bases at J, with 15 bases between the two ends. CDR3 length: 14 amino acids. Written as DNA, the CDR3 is TGTGCCAGCAGCTTGACAGGACCCAATAGCGAGCAGTACTTC. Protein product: CASSLTGPNSEQYF.

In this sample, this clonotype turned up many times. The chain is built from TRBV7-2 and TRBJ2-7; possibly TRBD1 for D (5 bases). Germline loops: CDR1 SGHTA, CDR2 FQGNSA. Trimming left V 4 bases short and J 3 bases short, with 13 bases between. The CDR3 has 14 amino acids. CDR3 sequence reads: CASSYRTADYEQYF. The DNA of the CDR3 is TGTGCCAGCAGCTACAGGACCGCTGACTACGAGCAGTACTTC.

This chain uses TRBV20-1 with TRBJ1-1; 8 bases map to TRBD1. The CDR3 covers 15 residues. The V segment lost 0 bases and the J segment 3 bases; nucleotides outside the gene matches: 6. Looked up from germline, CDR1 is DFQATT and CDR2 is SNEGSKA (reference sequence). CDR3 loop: CSARDPETGDTEAFF. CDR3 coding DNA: TGCAGTGCTAGAGACCCCGAGACAGGGGACACTGAAGCTTTCTTT.

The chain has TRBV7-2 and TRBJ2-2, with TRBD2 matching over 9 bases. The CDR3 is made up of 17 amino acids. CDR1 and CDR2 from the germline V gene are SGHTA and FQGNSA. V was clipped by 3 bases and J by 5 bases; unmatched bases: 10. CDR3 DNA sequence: TGTGCCAGCAGCTTCCCCCCTCTAGCGGGATATACCGGGGAGCTGTTTTTT. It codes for CASSFPPLAGYTGELFF.

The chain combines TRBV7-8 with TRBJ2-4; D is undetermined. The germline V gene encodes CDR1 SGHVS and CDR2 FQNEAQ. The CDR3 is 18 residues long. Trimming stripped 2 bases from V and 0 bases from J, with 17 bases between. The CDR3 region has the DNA TGTGCCAGCAGCTTAAGGGCTCCAGTGGACCTAGCCAAAAACATTCAGTACTTC. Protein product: CASSLRAPVDLAKNIQYF.

The CDR3 DNA is TGTGCCAGCGGGAAAGCGGGGGGAACTCAAGAGACCCAGTACTTC. Amino acids: CASGKAGGTQETQYF. This chain joins TRBV28 and TRBJ2-5; the match to TRBD2 covers 9 bases. The CDR3 contains 15 residues. Germline V gives CDR1 MDHEN, CDR2 SYDVKM. After removal of 8 bases from V and 2 bases from J, the junction contained 9 bases not matched to a gene.

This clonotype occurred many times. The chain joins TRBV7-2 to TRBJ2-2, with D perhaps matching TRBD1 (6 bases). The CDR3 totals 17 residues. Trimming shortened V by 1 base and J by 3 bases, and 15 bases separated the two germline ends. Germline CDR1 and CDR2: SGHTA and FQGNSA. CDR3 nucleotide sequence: TGTGCCAGCAGCTTAGTTGGGACACCCGGTGACACCGGGGAGCTGTTTTTT. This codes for CASSLVGTPGDTGELFF. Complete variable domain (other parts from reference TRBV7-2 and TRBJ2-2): GAGVSQSPSNKVTEKGKDVELRCDPISGHTALYWYRQSLGQGLEFLIYFQGNSAPDKSGLPSDRFSAERTGGSVSTLTIQRTQQEDSAVYLCASSLVGTPGDTGELFFGEGSRLTVL.

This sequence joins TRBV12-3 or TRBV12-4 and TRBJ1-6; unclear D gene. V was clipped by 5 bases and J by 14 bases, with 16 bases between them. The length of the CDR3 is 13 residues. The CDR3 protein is CASSGGSYGSLHF. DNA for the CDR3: TGTGCCAGCAGTGGCGGGTCCTACGGCTCCCTCCACTTT.

The CDR3 DNA reads as TGTGCCAGCAGAAAAACAGGCTTCCAAGAGACCCAGTACTTC. Protein: CASRKTGFQETQYF. The rearrangement joins TRBV7-6 to TRBJ2-5, with a possible D match to TRBD1 (5 bases). CDR3 size: 14 residues. V gave up 6 bases and J gave up 1 base, with 12 bases separating them. Germline values: CDR1 SGHVS, CDR2 FNYEAQ. The entire variable domain, with the rest obtained from reference TRBV7-6 and TRBJ2-5, is as follows: GAGVSQSPRYKVTKRGQDVALRCDPISGHVSLYWYRQALGQGPEFLTYFNYEAQQDKSGLPNDRFSAERPEGSISTLTIQRTEQRDSAMYRCASRKTGFQETQYFGPGTRLLVL.